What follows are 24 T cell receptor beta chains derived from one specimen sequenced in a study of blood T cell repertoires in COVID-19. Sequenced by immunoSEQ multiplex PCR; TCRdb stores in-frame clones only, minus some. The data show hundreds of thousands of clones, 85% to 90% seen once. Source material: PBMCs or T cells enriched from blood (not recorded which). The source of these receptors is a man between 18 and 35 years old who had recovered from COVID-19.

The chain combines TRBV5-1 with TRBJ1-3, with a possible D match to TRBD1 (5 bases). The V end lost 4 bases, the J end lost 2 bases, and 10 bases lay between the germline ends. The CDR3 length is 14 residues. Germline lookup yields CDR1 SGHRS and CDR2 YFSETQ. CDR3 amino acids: CASSRTGAGNTIYF. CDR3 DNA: TGCGCCAGCAGCAGGACGGGGGCTGGAAACACCATATATTTT.

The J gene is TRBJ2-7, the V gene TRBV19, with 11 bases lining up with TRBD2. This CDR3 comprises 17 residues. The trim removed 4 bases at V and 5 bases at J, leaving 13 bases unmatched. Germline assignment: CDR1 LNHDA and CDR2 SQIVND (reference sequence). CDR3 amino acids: CASSRTGTSGSRNEQYF. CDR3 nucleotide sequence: TGTGCCAGTAGTAGAACCGGGACTAGCGGCAGTCGGAACGAGCAGTACTTC.

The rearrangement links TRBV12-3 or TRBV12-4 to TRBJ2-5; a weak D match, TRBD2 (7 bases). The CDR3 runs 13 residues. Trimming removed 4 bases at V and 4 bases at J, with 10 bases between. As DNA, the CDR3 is TGTGCCAGCAGTTGGGGGGGGCCAGAGACCCAGTACTTC. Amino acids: CASSWGGPETQYF.

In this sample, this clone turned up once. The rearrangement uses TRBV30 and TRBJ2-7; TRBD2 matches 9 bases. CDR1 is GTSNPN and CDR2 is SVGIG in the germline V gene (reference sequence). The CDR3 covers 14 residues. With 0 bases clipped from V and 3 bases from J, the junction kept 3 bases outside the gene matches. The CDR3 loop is CAWSVGGRVYEQYF. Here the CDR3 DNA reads TGTGCCTGGAGTGTGGGCGGGAGGGTCTACGAGCAGTACTTC.

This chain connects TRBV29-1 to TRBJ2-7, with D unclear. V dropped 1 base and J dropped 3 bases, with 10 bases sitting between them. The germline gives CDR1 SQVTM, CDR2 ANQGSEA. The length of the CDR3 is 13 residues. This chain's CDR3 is CSVEGGDVYEQYF. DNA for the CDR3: TGCAGCGTTGAAGGCGGCGACGTCTACGAGCAGTACTTC.

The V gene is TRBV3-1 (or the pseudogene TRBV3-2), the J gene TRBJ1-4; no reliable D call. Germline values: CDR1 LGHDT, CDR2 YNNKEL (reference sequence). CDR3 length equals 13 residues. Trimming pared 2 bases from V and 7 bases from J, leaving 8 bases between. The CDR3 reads CASSQIAVEKLFF. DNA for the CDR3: TGTGCCAGCAGCCAAATTGCGGTTGAAAAACTGTTTTTT.

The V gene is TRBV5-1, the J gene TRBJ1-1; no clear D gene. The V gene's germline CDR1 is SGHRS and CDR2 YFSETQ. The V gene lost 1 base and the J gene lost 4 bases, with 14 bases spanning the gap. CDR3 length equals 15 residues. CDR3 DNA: TGCGCCAGCAGCTTGACGGGGTTACGTCTCACTGAAGCTTTCTTT. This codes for CASSLTGLRLTEAFF.

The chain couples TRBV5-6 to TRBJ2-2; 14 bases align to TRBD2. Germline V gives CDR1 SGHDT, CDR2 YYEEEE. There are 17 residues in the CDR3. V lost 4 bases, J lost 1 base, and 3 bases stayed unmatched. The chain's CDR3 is CASSPGLAGVNTGELFF. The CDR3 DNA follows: TGTGCCAGCAGCCCGGGACTAGCGGGAGTGAACACCGGGGAGCTGTTTTTT.

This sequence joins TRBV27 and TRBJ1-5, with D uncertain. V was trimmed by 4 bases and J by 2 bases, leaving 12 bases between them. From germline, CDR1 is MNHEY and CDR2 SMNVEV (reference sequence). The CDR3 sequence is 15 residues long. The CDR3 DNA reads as TGTGCCAGCAGTTCCCTCCCCCAGGGCAATCAGCCCCAGCATTTT. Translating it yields CASSSLPQGNQPQHF.

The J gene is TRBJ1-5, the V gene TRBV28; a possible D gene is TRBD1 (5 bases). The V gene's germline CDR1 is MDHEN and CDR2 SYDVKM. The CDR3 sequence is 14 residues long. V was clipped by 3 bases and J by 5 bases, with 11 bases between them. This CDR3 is CASSFGGTYQPQHF. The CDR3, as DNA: TGTGCCAGCAGTTTTGGCGGGACCTATCAGCCCCAGCATTTT.

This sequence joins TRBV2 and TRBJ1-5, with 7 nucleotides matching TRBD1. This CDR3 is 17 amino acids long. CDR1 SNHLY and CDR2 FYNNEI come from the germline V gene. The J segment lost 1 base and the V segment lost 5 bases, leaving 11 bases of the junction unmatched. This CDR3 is CASSTGPRGTSNQPQHF. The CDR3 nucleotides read TGTGCCAGCAGTACTGGGCCCAGGGGGACAAGCAATCAGCCCCAGCATTTT.

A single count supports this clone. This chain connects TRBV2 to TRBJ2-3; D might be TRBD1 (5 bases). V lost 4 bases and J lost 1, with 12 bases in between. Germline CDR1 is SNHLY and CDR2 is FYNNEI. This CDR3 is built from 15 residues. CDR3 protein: CASSGAGWRTDTQYF. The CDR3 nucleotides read TGTGCCAGCAGTGGGGCAGGGTGGCGCACAGATACGCAGTATTTT.

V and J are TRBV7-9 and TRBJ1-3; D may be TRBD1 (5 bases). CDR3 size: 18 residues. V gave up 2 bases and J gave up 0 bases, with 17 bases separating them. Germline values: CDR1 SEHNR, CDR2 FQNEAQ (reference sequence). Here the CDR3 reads CASSLRGWAENSGNTIYF. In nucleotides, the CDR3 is TGTGCCAGCAGCTTAAGGGGCTGGGCGGAGAACTCTGGAAACACCATATATTTT.

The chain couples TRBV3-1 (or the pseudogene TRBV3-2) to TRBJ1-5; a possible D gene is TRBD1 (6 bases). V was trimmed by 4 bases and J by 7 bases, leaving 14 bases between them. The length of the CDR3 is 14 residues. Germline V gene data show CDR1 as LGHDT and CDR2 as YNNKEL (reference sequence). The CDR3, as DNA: TGTGCCAGCAGCCTACAGGGAAAAGGACAGCCCCAGCATTTT. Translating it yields CASSLQGKGQPQHF.

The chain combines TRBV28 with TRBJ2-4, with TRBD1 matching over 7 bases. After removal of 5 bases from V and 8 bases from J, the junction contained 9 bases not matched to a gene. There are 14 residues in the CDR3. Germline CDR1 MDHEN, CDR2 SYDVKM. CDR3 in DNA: TGTGCCAGCAGTCCCGCAGGGGGTCGACACATTCAGTACTTC. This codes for CASSPAGGRHIQYF.

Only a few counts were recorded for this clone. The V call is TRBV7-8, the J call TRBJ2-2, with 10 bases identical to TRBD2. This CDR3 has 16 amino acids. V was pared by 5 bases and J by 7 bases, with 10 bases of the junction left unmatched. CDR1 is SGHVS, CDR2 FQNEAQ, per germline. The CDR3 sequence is CASSPKREGQVGELFF. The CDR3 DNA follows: TGTGCCAGCAGCCCCAAGCGGGAGGGCCAGGTCGGGGAGCTGTTTTTT.

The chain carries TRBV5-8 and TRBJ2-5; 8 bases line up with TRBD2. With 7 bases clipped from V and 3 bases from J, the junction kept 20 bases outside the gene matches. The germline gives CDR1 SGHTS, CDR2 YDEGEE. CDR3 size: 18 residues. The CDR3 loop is CASPRGIAREALKETQYF. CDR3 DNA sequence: TGTGCCAGCCCCCGAGGCATTGCGCGGGAGGCTCTTAAAGAGACCCAGTACTTC.

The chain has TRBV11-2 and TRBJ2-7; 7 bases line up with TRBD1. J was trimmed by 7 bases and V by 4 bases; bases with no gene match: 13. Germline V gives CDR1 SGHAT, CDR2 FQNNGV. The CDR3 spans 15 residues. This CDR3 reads CASSWGTELLLEQYF. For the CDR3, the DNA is TGTGCCAGCAGCTGGGGGACAGAACTCCTTCTAGAGCAGTACTTC.

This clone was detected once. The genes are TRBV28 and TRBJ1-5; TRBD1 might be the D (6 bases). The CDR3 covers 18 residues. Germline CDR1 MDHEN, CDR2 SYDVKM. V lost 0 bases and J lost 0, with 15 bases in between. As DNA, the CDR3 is TGTGCCAGCAGTTTATGGAGGGGGGGATTAAGTAGCAATCAGCCCCAGCATTTT. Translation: CASSLWRGGLSSNQPQHF.

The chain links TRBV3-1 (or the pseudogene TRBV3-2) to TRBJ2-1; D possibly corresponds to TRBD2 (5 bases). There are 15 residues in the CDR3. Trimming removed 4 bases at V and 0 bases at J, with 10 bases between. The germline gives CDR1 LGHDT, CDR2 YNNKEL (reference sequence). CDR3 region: CASSLRGTSYNEQFF. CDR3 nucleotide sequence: TGTGCCAGCAGCCTTCGGGGTACCTCCTACAATGAGCAGTTCTTC.

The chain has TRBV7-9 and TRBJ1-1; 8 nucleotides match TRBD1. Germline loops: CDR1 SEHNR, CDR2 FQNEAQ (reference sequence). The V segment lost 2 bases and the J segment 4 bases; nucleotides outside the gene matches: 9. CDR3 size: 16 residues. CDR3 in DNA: TGTGCCAGCAGCTTACTCTGGACAGGGTGGGGCACTGAAGCTTTCTTT. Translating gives CASSLLWTGWGTEAFF.

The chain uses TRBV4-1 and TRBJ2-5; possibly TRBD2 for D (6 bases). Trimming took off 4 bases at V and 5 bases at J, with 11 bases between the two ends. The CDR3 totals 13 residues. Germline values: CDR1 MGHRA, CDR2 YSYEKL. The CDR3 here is CASSPTGEETQYF. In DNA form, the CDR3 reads TGCGCCAGCAGCCCTACGGGGGAGGAGACCCAGTACTTC.

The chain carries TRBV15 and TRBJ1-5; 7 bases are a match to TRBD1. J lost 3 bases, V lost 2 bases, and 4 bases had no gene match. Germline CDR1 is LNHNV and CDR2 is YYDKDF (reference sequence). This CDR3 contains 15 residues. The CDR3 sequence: CATSRLDRVNQPQHF. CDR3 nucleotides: TGTGCCACCAGCAGACTCGACAGGGTCAATCAGCCCCAGCATTTT.

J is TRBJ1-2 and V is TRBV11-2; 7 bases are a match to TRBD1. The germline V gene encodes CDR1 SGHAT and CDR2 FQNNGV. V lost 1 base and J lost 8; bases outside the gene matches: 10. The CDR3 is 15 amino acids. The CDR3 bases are TGTGCCAGCAGCTTAGGTGAAGGGACAGACGGGGGCTACACCTTC. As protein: CASSLGEGTDGGYTF. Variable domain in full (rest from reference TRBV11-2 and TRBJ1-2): EAGVAQSPRYKIIEKRQSVAFWCNPISGHATLYWYQQILGQGPKLLIQFQNNGVVDDSQLPKDRFSAERLKGVDSTLKIQPAKLEDSAVYLCASSLGEGTDGGYTFGSGTRLTVV.